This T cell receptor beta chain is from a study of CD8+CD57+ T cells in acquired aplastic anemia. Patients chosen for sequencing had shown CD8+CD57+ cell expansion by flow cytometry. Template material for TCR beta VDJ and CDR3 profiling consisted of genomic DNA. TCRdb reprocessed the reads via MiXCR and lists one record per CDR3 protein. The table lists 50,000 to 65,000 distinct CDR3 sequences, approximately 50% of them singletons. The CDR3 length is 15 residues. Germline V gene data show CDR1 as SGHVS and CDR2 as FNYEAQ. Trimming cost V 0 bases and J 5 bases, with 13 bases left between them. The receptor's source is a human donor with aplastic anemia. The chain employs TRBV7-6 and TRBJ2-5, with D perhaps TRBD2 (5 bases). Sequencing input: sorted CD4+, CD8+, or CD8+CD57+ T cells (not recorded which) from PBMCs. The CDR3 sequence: CASSLADAPGETQYF. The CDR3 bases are TGTGCCAGCAGCTTAGCTGACGCCCCGGGGGAGACCCAGTACTTC.